The TCR beta chain described here comes from a study of human T cells and chemical hapten exposure. Whole-study results and caveats: Expanded TCRs grouped into significantly more large CDR3 similarity clusters than controls produced.

Worth noting for this clonotype: Its target is not known.

TCRdb passed the RACE reads through MiXCR, listing each CDR3 protein once. The sample records about 180,000 distinct CDR3 sequences, around 30% being singletons. Described time point: pre-sensitization, week 0. Treatment in this sample: therapeutic diphenylcyclopropenone sensitization with weekly scalp DPC. The starting material, unfractionated whole blood, was used for total RNA extraction. There are 11 residues in the CDR3. Germline trimming cut 1 base from V and 15 bases from J; bases unmatched to any gene: 2. Germline CDR1 SEHNR, CDR2 FQNEAQ (reference sequence). This TCR was sampled from a woman aged 30 to 39 with alopecia areata. Some clones in this sample may be carry-over from other donors' samples. The rearrangement uses TRBV7-9 and TRBJ1-4, with 7 bases identical to TRBD1. Sequencing used whole blood, obtained in connection with sensitization to the hapten diphenylcyclopropenone (DPC). The CDR3 region is CASSLGQGVFF. The CDR3 bases are TGTGCCAGCAGCTTAGGACAGGGCGTGTTTTTT.